The T cell receptor beta chain under discussion was sequenced for a study of T cell changes during pregnancy in multiple sclerosis. Produced via immunoSEQ multiplex PCR; TCRdb's table is partial and in-frame only. The table lists 83,000 or so clones, 94% of them singletons. In germline, CDR1 is MNHEY, CDR2 SMNVEV (reference sequence). The CDR3 is made up of 15 amino acids. V was shortened by 4 bases and J by 2 bases, with 15 bases between the two germline ends. The material was peripheral blood, obtained after pregnancy. The source is a female donor in good health, enrolled as a control in a pregnancy study. The gene calls are TRBV27 and TRBJ2-7; maybe TRBD2 (6 bases). CDR3 sequence: CASSWDRTGAYEQYF. CDR3 nucleotide sequence: TGTGCCAGCAGTTGGGATCGGACGGGGGCCTACGAGCAGTACTTC.